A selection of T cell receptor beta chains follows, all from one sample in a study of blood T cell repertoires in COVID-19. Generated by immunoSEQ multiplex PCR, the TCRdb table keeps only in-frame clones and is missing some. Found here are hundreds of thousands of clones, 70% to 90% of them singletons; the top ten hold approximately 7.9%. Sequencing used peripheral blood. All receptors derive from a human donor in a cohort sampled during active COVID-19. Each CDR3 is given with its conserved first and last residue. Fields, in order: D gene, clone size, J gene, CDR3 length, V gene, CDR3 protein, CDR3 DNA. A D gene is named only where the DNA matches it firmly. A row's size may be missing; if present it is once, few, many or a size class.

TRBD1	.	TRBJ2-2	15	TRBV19	CASRTGTANTGELFF	TGTGCCAGTAGAACCGGGACAGCGAACACCGGGGAGCTGTTTTTT
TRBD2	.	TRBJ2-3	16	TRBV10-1	CASSGWGGGGTDTQYF	TGCGCCAGCAGTGGCTGGGGGGGAGGCGGCACAGATACGCAGTATTTT
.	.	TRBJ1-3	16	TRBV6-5	CASSSLHPGQRNTIYF	TGTGCCAGCAGTTCCCTTCATCCGGGACAAAGAAACACCATATATTTT
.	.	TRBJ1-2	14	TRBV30	CALQNRLYHYGYTF	TGTGCCCTACAAAACAGGCTTTACCACTATGGCTACACCTTC
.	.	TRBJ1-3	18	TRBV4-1	CASSQGAHGPSSGNTIYF	TGCGCCAGCAGCCAAGGCGCCCACGGTCCATCTTCTGGAAACACCATATATTTT
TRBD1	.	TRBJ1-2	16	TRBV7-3	CASSLRLRGINYGYTF	TGTGCCAGCAGCTTAAGACTCAGGGGGATAAACTATGGCTACACCTTC
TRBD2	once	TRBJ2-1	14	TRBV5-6	CASSFGTKNNEQFF	TGTGCCAGCAGCTTCGGGACTAAGAACAATGAGCAGTTCTTC
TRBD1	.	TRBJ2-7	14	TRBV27	CASSSYRGLYEQYF	TGTGCCAGCAGTTCGTACAGGGGGCTCTACGAGCAGTACTTC
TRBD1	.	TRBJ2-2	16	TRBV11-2	CASSLIGTGISGELFF	TGTGCCAGCAGCCTTATCGGGACAGGGATATCGGGGGAGCTGTTTTTT
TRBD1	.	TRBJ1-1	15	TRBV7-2	CASSSSNYRGTEAFF	TGTGCCAGCAGCTCGAGCAATTACAGGGGCACTGAAGCTTTCTTT
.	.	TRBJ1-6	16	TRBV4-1	CASSQDAAGKGLALHF	TGCGCCAGCAGCCAAGATGCAGCGGGAAAGGGGCTGGCCCTCCACTTT
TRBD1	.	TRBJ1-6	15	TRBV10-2	CASSEERTGTSPLHF	TGCGCCAGCAGTGAGGAAAGGACAGGGACCTCACCCCTCCACTTT
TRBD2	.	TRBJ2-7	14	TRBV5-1	CASRRGLDLYEQYF	TGCGCCAGCAGGAGGGGACTAGACCTCTACGAGCAGTACTTC
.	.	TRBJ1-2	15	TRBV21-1	CARFLGELHNYGYTF	TGTGCCCGATTTCTGGGAGAACTTCATAACTATGGCTACACCTTC
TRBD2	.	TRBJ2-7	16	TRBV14	CASSPRGGKGSYEQYF	TGTGCCAGCAGCCCCCGGGGAGGGAAGGGCTCCTACGAGCAGTACTTC
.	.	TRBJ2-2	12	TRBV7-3	CASSLSPGELFF	TGTGCCAGCAGCTTAAGTCCGGGGGAGCTGTTTTTT
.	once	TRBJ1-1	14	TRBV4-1	CASSQGDIYTEAFF	TGCGCCAGCAGCCAAGGGGACATTTACACTGAAGCTTTCTTT
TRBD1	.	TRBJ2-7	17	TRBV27	CASSLGPGTGSGLEQYF	TGTGCCAGCAGTTTAGGCCCCGGGACAGGGAGCGGGCTCGAGCAGTACTTC
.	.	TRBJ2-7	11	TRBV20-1	CSASSGYEQYF	TGCAGTGCTAGCAGCGGTTACGAGCAGTACTTC
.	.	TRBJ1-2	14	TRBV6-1	CASSEFSGYYGYTF	TGTGCCAGCAGTGAATTTTCGGGGTATTATGGCTACACCTTC
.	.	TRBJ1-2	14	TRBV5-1	CASSLSGRLDGYTF	TGCGCCAGCAGCTTGTCGGGGAGGTTGGATGGCTACACCTTC
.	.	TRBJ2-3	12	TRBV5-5	CASSLLGDTQYF	TGTGCCAGCAGCCTCCTCGGGGATACGCAGTATTTT
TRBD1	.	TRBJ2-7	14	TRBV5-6	CASSGDRVVDEQYF	TGTGCCAGCAGCGGGGACAGGGTCGTCGACGAGCAGTACTTC
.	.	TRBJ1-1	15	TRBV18	CASSQKQGQNTEAFF	TGTGCCAGCTCACAAAAACAGGGTCAGAACACTGAAGCTTTCTTT
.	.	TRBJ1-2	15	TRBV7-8	CASSSEAQASVGYTF	TGTGCCAGCAGCTCGGAGGCTCAGGCCTCTGTGGGCTACACCTTC
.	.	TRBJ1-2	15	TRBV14	CASSQEQFTNYGYTF	TGTGCCAGCAGCCAGGAACAGTTCACTAACTATGGCTACACCTTC
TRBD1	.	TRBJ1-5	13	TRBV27	CASSTGGGQPQHF	TGTGCCAGCAGTACAGGGGGCGGACAGCCCCAGCATTTT
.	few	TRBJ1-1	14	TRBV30	CAWSFGGTIPEAFF	TGTGCCTGGAGTTTCGGGGGGACGATCCCTGAAGCTTTCTTT
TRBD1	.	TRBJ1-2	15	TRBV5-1	CASSLRDSRNYGYTF	TGCGCCAGCAGCTTGCGGGACAGTCGAAACTATGGCTACACCTTC
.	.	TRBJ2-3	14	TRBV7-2	CASSFSSSTDTQYF	TGTGCCAGCAGCTTCTCTTCTAGCACAGATACGCAGTATTTT
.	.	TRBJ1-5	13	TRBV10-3	CAISPKNIQPQHF	TGTGCCATCAGCCCGAAAAACATCCAGCCCCAGCATTTT
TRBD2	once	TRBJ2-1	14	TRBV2	CASRPAGVYNEQFF	TGTGCCAGCAGACCAGCGGGGGTCTACAATGAGCAGTTCTTC
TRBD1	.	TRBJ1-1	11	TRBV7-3	CGTGTGEIAFF	TGTGGGACCGGGACAGGGGAAATAGCTTTCTTT
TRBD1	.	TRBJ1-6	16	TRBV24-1	CATSDSRTGRSSPLHF	TGTGCCACCAGTGATTCGAGGACAGGGCGAAGTTCACCCCTCCACTTT
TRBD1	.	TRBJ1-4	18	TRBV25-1	CASTQLGQGQTTNEKLFF	TGTGCCAGCACTCAGTTGGGACAGGGTCAAACAACTAATGAAAAACTGTTTTTT
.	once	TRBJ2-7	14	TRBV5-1	CASSLAGTSYEQYF	TGCGCCAGCAGCTTGGCCGGGACAAGCTACGAGCAGTACTTC
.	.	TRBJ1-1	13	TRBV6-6	CASSRQFNTEAFF	TGTGCCAGCAGTCGACAGTTCAACACTGAAGCTTTCTTT
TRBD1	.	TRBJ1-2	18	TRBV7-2	CASSLGQGQGIAFYGYTF	TGTGCCAGCAGCTTAGGACAGGGACAGGGGATAGCCTTCTATGGCTACACCTTC
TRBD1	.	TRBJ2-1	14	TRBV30	CAWSAGGVGNEQFF	TGTGCCTGGAGTGCAGGGGGCGTAGGGAATGAGCAGTTCTTC
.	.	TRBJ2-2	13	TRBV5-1	CASRSGNTGELFF	TGCGCCAGCAGATCCGGGAACACCGGGGAGCTGTTTTTT